Listed below are T cell receptor beta chains from one sample, sequenced in a study of identifying expanded T cells in peripheral blood. The assay was immunoSEQ multiplex PCR, and TCRdb's table has in-frame clones only and misses some. The sample has around 95,000 clones, around nine tenths seen once. The sequencing input was blood. The receptors were sampled from a person aged 18 to 75 in good health. Both conserved end residues are part of each CDR3. The D gene is left open where the match is weak. Clone size is stated in some rows and not others, as once, few, many or a class when expanded.

>NA|TRBV29-1|TRBJ1-1|NA
TGCAGCGTTCTACCACAGGGAGGAGGTACTGAAGCTTTCTTT
CSVLPQGGGTEAFF
>NA|TRBV6-4|TRBJ1-2|NA
TGTGCCAGCAAGGGGTATGGCTACACCTTC
CASKGYGYTF
>NA|TRBV5-6|TRBJ2-5|NA
TGTGCCAGCAGCTCAAGGGGCGGGATGGAGACCCAGTACTTC
CASSSRGGMETQYF
>NA|TRBV29-1|TRBJ2-7|TRBD1
TGCAGCGTTAAAAGACAGGGGGCATTCAACGAGCAGTACTTC
CSVKRQGAFNEQYF
>NA|TRBV5-4|TRBJ2-7|TRBD1
TGTGCCAGCAGCTTGTTCGGGACAGGGGACTCCTACGAGCAGTACTTC
CASSLFGTGDSYEQYF
>NA|TRBV11-2|TRBJ2-1|TRBD2
TGTGCCAGCAGCCCCCGACTAGCGGGGAGGCCCAATGAGCAGTTCTTC
CASSPRLAGRPNEQFF
>few|TRBV19|TRBJ2-6|NA
TGTGCCAGTAGTATGAGGGCTGGGGCCAACGTCCTGACTTTC
CASSMRAGANVLTF
>NA|TRBV29-1|TRBJ1-2|NA
TGCAGCGTTGCTGGGGGACAAGAGGACTATGGCTACACCTTC
CSVAGGQEDYGYTF
>NA|TRBV2|TRBJ2-2|TRBD2
TGTGCCAGCAGTGGTGGCGGGAGCGTCGGACCCGGGGAGCTGTTTTTT
CASSGGGSVGPGELFF
>NA|TRBV20-1|TRBJ2-1|NA
TGCAGTGCCAGACTAGTGGATGAGCAGTTCTTC
CSARLVDEQFF
>NA|TRBV4-3|TRBJ2-5|TRBD2
TGCGCCAGCAGCCAAGAACTAGGGACTAGCGGAGGAGAGACCCAGTACTTC
CASSQELGTSGGETQYF
>NA|TRBV9|TRBJ2-3|TRBD1
TGTGCCAGCGCGACAGGGGACGGCACAGATACGCAGTATTTT
CASATGDGTDTQYF
>NA|TRBV19|TRBJ1-3|NA
TGTGCCAGTAGTAAAAGGGACAACTCAGTCTCTGGAAACACCATATATTTT
CASSKRDNSVSGNTIYF
>once|TRBV9|TRBJ2-3|NA
TGTGCCAGCAGCCCTACGGGGGCCCCAGCCTGGAGCACAGATACGCAGTATTTT
CASSPTGAPAWSTDTQYF
>NA|TRBV2|TRBJ1-2|NA
TGTGCCAGCAGTGACGGTCGGGCATACGGCTGGTATGGCTACACCTTC
CASSDGRAYGWYGYTF
>NA|TRBV7-8|TRBJ1-2|NA
TGTGCCAGCAGCTTAAGCCAGGGTACTTACTATGGCTACACCTTC
CASSLSQGTYYGYTF
>NA|TRBV18|TRBJ1-4|NA
TGTGCCAGCTCACTTCTCTCCGGGGCAACTAATGAAAAACTGTTTTTT
CASSLLSGATNEKLFF
>many|TRBV9|TRBJ1-2|NA
TGTGCCAGCAGCGCGGGAGGGGATTATGGCTACACCTTC
CASSAGGDYGYTF
>NA|TRBV6-5|TRBJ1-1|NA
TGTGCCAGCAGAGGACAGTATAATGAAGCTTTCTTT
CASRGQYNEAFF
>NA|TRBV11-3|TRBJ1-1|NA
TGTGCCAGCAGCATTAACAGGAACACTGAAGCTTTCTTT
CASSINRNTEAFF
>NA|TRBV7-2|TRBJ1-5|NA
TGTGCCAGCAGCTCGGGACTTACAGGCAATCAGCCCCAGCATTTT
CASSSGLTGNQPQHF
>NA|TRBV5-1|TRBJ2-1|TRBD2
TGCGCCAGCAGCCGGACTACTAGCGGGACAAGGGTTGGGGCCTACAATGAGCAGTTCTTC
CASSRTTSGTRVGAYNEQFF
>NA|TRBV7-9|TRBJ1-3|NA
TGTGCCAGCAGCCGAGGCAGGGGATCAGGAAACACCATATATTTT
CASSRGRGSGNTIYF
>NA|TRBV6-4|TRBJ2-1|TRBD2
TGTGCCAGCAGTGCAGGGTCTAGCGGGGCCAGTGAGCAGTTCTTC
CASSAGSSGASEQFF
>NA|TRBV7-2|TRBJ1-2|TRBD1
TGTGCCAGCAGCGACGGGACAGGGGGAAGATACACCTTC
CASSDGTGGRYTF
>NA|TRBV6-1|TRBJ1-1|TRBD1
TGTGCCAGCAGTGAACAGGGGGGGCCCACTGAAGCTTTCTTT
CASSEQGGPTEAFF
>NA|TRBV6-5|TRBJ2-3|TRBD2
TGTGCCAGCAGTTACCGGACTAGCGGGGGGGCAAATACGCAGTATTTT
CASSYRTSGGANTQYF
>once|TRBV6-5|TRBJ2-4|TRBD1
TGTGCCAGCAGTTTCAGGACAGGGGATTACAAAAACATTCAGTACTTC
CASSFRTGDYKNIQYF
>once|TRBV5-8|TRBJ1-1|TRBD1
TGTGCCAGCAGCGTGCAGGGGGCGGGTACTGAAGCTTTCTTT
CASSVQGAGTEAFF
>NA|TRBV7-2|TRBJ2-5|NA
TGTGCCAGCGGGCTCCTCCAAGAGACCCAGTACTTC
CASGLLQETQYF
>once|TRBV6-6|TRBJ2-3|NA
TGTGCCAGCAGTCCAAAAGGGGATACGCAGTATTTT
CASSPKGDTQYF
>NA|TRBV5-4|TRBJ1-5|NA
TGTGCCAGCAGCCTTGAAGGAGGGCCAACTCAGCCCCAGCATTTT
CASSLEGGPTQPQHF
>NA|TRBV7-9|TRBJ1-5|NA
TGTGCCAGCAGCTTAGGCAGGGAGGGGAATCAGCCCCAGCATTTT
CASSLGREGNQPQHF
>once|TRBV5-1|TRBJ2-7|TRBD2
TGCGCCAGCAGCTTGATAGCGGGGGGGCCATACGAGCAGTACTTC
CASSLIAGGPYEQYF
>NA|TRBV5-5|TRBJ1-2|NA
TGTGCCAGCAGCTTGTGGGACGGGTCTGGCTACACCTTC
CASSLWDGSGYTF
>NA|TRBV2|TRBJ2-1|TRBD2
TGTGCCAGCAGCGGACCGGGACTAGCCCGAAATGAGCAGTTCTTC
CASSGPGLARNEQFF
>NA|TRBV19|TRBJ2-1|NA
TGTGCCAGTAGTAGTGGCAGGGGACACTACAATGAGCAGTTCTTC
CASSSGRGHYNEQFF
>few|TRBV2|TRBJ2-7|NA
TGTGCCAGCAGTTTAGCGGCAGGGGAGCAGTACTTC
CASSLAAGEQYF
>NA|TRBV13|TRBJ2-7|TRBD1
TGTGCCAGCAGCCCGCCACTCGCAACGGGACAGACCTACGAGCAGTACTTC
CASSPPLATGQTYEQYF
>NA|TRBV5-5|TRBJ2-6|NA
TGTGCCAGCAGCTTGGTATGGGTGGCCGGGGCCAACGTCCTGACTTTC
CASSLVWVAGANVLTF
>NA|TRBV11-1|TRBJ2-1|TRBD1
TGTGCCAGCAGCTTAATTCTCGGGACAGGGGCGAATGAGCAGTTCTTC
CASSLILGTGANEQFF
>NA|TRBV5-4|TRBJ1-2|NA
TGTGCCAGCAGCGTGGACAGAAACTCTCAGATCTATGGCTACACCTTC
CASSVDRNSQIYGYTF
>NA|TRBV7-3|TRBJ2-2|NA
TGTGCCAGCAGCTTATCAAGCGACCCCGGGGAGCTGTTTTTT
CASSLSSDPGELFF
>NA|TRBV19|TRBJ2-5|TRBD2
TGTGCCAGTAACCCAGCGGGAGTTGTGGAGACCCAGTACTTC
CASNPAGVVETQYF
>NA|TRBV9|TRBJ1-6|NA
TGTGCCAGCAGCGTAGGTCTCCCAGGACCCCTCCACTTT
CASSVGLPGPLHF
>NA|TRBV2|TRBJ2-7|TRBD2
TGTGCCAGCAGTGCGAGGCGGGAGGCATCACAGCAGTACTTC
CASSARREASQQYF
>NA|TRBV18|TRBJ1-2|TRBD1
TGTGCCAGCTCCCTGGGACAGGGGGACGGCTACACCTTC
CASSLGQGDGYTF
>once|TRBV6-6|TRBJ2-1|NA
TGTGCCAGCAGTTATCAAAAAGGGAATGAGCAGTTCTTC
CASSYQKGNEQFF
>NA|TRBV7-3|TRBJ2-5|NA
TGTGCCAGCAGCTTAGCGGCAGAATTCCAAGAGACCCAGTACTTC
CASSLAAEFQETQYF
>NA|TRBV6-5|TRBJ1-5|NA
TGTGCCAGCAGTTACGGGGGAGGGAGCAATCAGCCCCAGCATTTT
CASSYGGGSNQPQHF
>NA|TRBV9|TRBJ1-6|NA
TGTGCCAGCAGTGCCGCCAAAGGGGGGAACAATCGTTCACCCCTCCACTTT
CASSAAKGGNNRSPLHF
>NA|TRBV6-5|TRBJ1-3|NA
TGTGCCAGCACGGATGGTTTAAACGCTGGAAACACCATATATTTT
CASTDGLNAGNTIYF
>once|TRBV7-2|TRBJ2-3|NA
TGTGCCAGTGGAACGAGGGGATCCAACACAGATACGCAGTATTTT
CASGTRGSNTDTQYF
>NA|TRBV29-1|TRBJ2-3|TRBD2
TGCAGCGTTGGCCATGCGGGGGGAGATACGCAGTATTTT
CSVGHAGGDTQYF
>NA|TRBV15|TRBJ1-3|NA
TGTGCCACCAGCAGAGTACGACAGAGCTCTGGAAACACCATATATTTT
CATSRVRQSSGNTIYF
>few|TRBV18|TRBJ1-1|TRBD1
TGTGCCAGCTCACTAAACCGGGACAGGGTGGGCACTGAAGCTTTCTTT
CASSLNRDRVGTEAFF
>NA|TRBV19|TRBJ2-3|NA
TGTGCCAGTAGCCTGGAGGCCTACACAGATACGCAGTATTTT
CASSLEAYTDTQYF